This T cell receptor beta chain is from a study of blood T cell repertoires in COVID-19 (dated by TCRdb to the early 2020s). With regard to the full study: Collaborator samples came from the United States, Italy and Spain and covered acute and convalescent phases of COVID-19. Nearly every sample came with metadata listing a de-identified subject ID, COVID-19 status, age in years and sex. The material from the prospective study consisted of cDNA or gDNA derived from T cells, B-cell-depleted T cells, or PBMCs. HLA class I and class II types, where available, came from metadata supplied by the sample provider rather than from assay-based typing. The samples were drawn from two sources: the first 160 participants of the ongoing ImmuneRACE study, and 1,200 or so subjects contributed by 6 global collaborators. Subjects who had been exposed to COVID-19, were actively infected with it, or had recovered from it provided the deeply sampled blood TCRbeta repertoires that made up the dataset. The repertoires were released in a freely available public database meant as a resource for research on the immune response to SARS-CoV-2. Study-level results and caveats: The amount of clinical and demographic metadata varied by source and participant and was provided uncurated.

TCRbeta CDR3 regions were amplified from genomic DNA by means of the immunoSEQ Assay, a bias-controlled multiplex PCR. Per the source publication's procedure: The number of nucleated cells in each sample was estimated by amplification of reference gene primers within the assay. To quantify the absolute abundance of each unique TCRbeta CDR3 rearrangement, sequence reads were collapsed and filtered. For each sample, productive Simpson clonality was calculated as the square root of Simpson's diversity index across productive rearrangements. The table was pulled from immuneACCESS by TCRdb, which kept in-frame rearrangements only. Such tables lose some clones; where checked, under half of the loss comes from unresolved V genes, and the rest has no known cause. V and J calls and clone size come straight from that table; D and trimming were deduced from the DNA. This sample has around 20,000 clones in its table, and around 73% of those were observed once. Roughly 20% of the sample lies in the top ten.

Whole blood was collected in K2EDTA tubes by collaborating institutions according to the institutions' own protocols. Collaborator samples were shipped for TCRbeta analysis as frozen whole blood, isolated PBMCs, or DNA extracted from either sample type. The V end loses 5 bases and the J end loses 8 bases, and a stretch of 10 bases separates them. Sequences LNHDA (CDR1) and SQIVND (CDR2) are obtained from the germline V gene (reference sequence). Its CDR3 holds 13 amino acids, cysteine through phenylalanine. CDR3 DNA only is kept here, 39 bases in frame from base 1. Notes on this clone: Its antigen is currently not known. Base qualities are not recorded, but no much larger clone differs from it by a single base.

The chain is made from TRBV19 and TRBJ1-6, with a tentative D gene TRBD1 over 5 matching bases. Specimen: peripheral blood. This TCR was recovered from a human donor in a cohort sampled during active or convalescent COVID-19. Here is the DNA: TGTGCCAGTAGTCTTGGGGCCTATTCACCCCTCCACTTT. Its amino acids are CASSLGAYSPLHF.